These T cell receptor beta chains were read from a single sample in a study of control samples from healthy donors and cancer patients. TCRdb's table, derived via immunoSEQ multiplex PCR, lists solely in-frame clones and lacks some. The sample includes about 180,000 clones, around 90% of them seen just once. The sequenced sample consisted of blood. The origin of the receptors is a woman aged 45-60 years in good health. Both conserved end residues are trimmed from each CDR3.

v_gene,CDR3aa
TRBV6-1,ASSEATGAIAEQY
TRBV28,ASSPRVGVGNQPQH
TRBV4-1,ASSQGPNTDTQY
TRBV7-8,ASSSQGAATNEKLF
TRBV28,ASSLYRGLWY
TRBV15,ATSKDRDRRQQY
TRBV9,ASSVPGKDTQY
TRBV28,ASSPGSGSVVYEQY
TRBV9,ASSVTPGSTDTQY
TRBV4-2,ASSRSSANTGELF
TRBV6-6,ASSRARVEGYT
TRBV4-3,ASSQGGLAVGELF
TRBV15,ATSRAGPRAIY
TRBV5-1,ASTRDGVGEKLF
TRBV28,ASSGYLRSGELF
TRBV6-5,ASSYSGSSSYNEQF
TRBV4-1,ASSQGEQLFLYGYT
TRBV24-1,ATTRDLDTGELF
TRBV27,ASSLRIGELF
TRBV28,ASSLYQGRNTEAF
TRBV11-2,ASSPYMNTEAF
TRBV6-6,ASSRTSGTGASPLH
TRBV9,ASSVRPGPSKDTIY
TRBV13,ASSSSGGTEYNEQF
TRBV6-4,ASSADGWNTEAF
TRBV4-1,ASSQGATGASRETQY
TRBV4-1,ASSQDPPGLARNEQF
TRBV3-1/TRBV3-2,ASMDRAGNTIY
TRBV4-1,ASSQDFTSNEKLF
TRBV9,ASSVGGSTYEQY
TRBV3-1/TRBV3-2,ASSQLASYEQY
TRBV19,ASSTRANYGYT